These 24 T cell receptor beta chains were sequenced from one sample in a study of cytomegalovirus exposure and HLA in healthy donors. Primers included in the PCR were 60 Vbeta and 13 Jbeta primers. The assay was immunoSEQ multiplex PCR, and TCRdb's table has in-frame clones only and misses some. The table has a few hundred thousand clones, 80% to 90% seen once. The sequenced sample was PBMCs. The receptors shown here come from a man aged 25 to 40 in good health and CMV-seronegative.

The gene calls are TRBV9 and TRBJ1-1; D ambiguous. V shed 4 bases and J shed 1 base, with 17 bases lying between them. Per germline, CDR1 SGDLS and CDR2 YYNGEE. CDR3 length equals 16 residues. CDR3 sequence reads: CASSPSGRARNTEAFF. For the CDR3, the DNA is TGTGCCAGCAGCCCCTCTGGGAGAGCTAGGAACACTGAAGCTTTCTTT.

The chain joins TRBV2 to TRBJ2-7; 11 nucleotides align to TRBD2. The V segment lost 6 bases and the J segment 0 bases; nucleotides outside the gene matches: 7. The V gene's germline CDR1 is SNHLY and CDR2 FYNNEI. The CDR3 sequence is 16 residues long. CDR3 loop: CASSLPSGGFSYEQYF. In nucleotides, the CDR3 is TGTGCCAGCAGCCTTCCTAGCGGGGGGTTCTCCTACGAGCAGTACTTC. Combining the CDR3 with reference TRBV2 and TRBJ2-7 gives the whole variable domain EPEVTQTPSHQVTQMGQEVILRCVPISNHLYFYWYRQILGQKVEFLVSFYNNEISEKSEIFDDQFSVERPDGSNFTLKIRSTKLEDSAMYFCASSLPSGGFSYEQYFGPGTRLTVT.

The rearrangement uses TRBV28 and TRBJ1-2, with 8 bases lining up with TRBD1. Germline CDR1 MDHEN, CDR2 SYDVKM. Trimming took 7 bases from V and 9 from J; bases not matched to a gene: 7. CDR3 length: 12 amino acids. CDR3 in amino acids: CASTRTGSSYTF. CDR3 in DNA: TGTGCCAGCACCCGGACAGGGAGTAGCTACACCTTC.

This clone was counted a few times. The chain recombines TRBV28 with TRBJ2-5, with 8 bases aligning to TRBD2. This CDR3 has 15 residues. Trimming removed 3 bases from V and 1 base from J; junction bases left unmatched: 4. Germline V gives CDR1 MDHEN, CDR2 SYDVKM. CDR3 residues: CASSFLAGTQETQYF. The DNA of the CDR3 is TGTGCCAGCAGTTTCCTAGCGGGTACCCAAGAGACCCAGTACTTC.

This clone was seen a single time. The chain employs TRBV4-1 and TRBJ2-4, with no clear D. With 0 bases removed from V and 2 bases from J, the gap between germline ends came to 11 bases. This CDR3 comprises 16 residues. Per germline, CDR1 MGHRA and CDR2 YSYEKL. This CDR3 reads CASSQDGQGTKNIQYF. For the CDR3, the DNA is TGCGCCAGCAGCCAAGATGGGCAAGGAACCAAAAACATTCAGTACTTC.

This chain links TRBV4-2 with TRBJ2-7; 11 positions agree with TRBD2. Germline-derived CDR1 and CDR2 are LGHNA and YNFKEQ. J lost 0 bases, V lost 1 base, and 2 bases had no gene match. The CDR3 covers 16 residues. CDR3 bases: TGTGCCAGCAGCCAAGGGCTAGCGGGAGGCTCCTACGAGCAGTACTTC. It specifies CASSQGLAGGSYEQYF.

The rearrangement links TRBV6-1 to TRBJ2-2; 9 nucleotides match TRBD1. The CDR3 totals 15 residues. Germline-derived CDR1 and CDR2 are MNHNS and SASEGT. Trimming cost V 6 bases and J 6 bases; bases outside gene matches: 8. This CDR3 reads CASRGTQGAAGELFF. CDR3 DNA sequence: TGTGCCAGCAGGGGAACACAGGGGGCAGCCGGGGAGCTGTTTTTT.

This clone was seen a handful of times. The CDR3 loop reads CASSYSDSNTGELFF. The CDR3, as DNA: TGTGCCAGCAGTTACTCGGACTCGAACACCGGGGAGCTGTTTTTT. The genes are TRBV6-5 and TRBJ2-2; maybe TRBD2 (5 bases). V lost 0 bases and J lost 0, with 5 bases in between. The CDR3 is made up of 15 amino acids. CDR1 MNHEY and CDR2 SVGAGI come from the germline V gene.

This chain joins TRBV28 and TRBJ2-5; maybe TRBD1 (5 bases). The V end lost 3 bases, the J end lost 2 bases, and 16 bases lay between the germline ends. The germline V gene has CDR1 MDHEN and CDR2 SYDVKM. The CDR3 has 16 amino acids. DNA for the CDR3: TGTGCCAGCAGTTTTACCTCCGACAGAGAACAAGAGACCCAGTACTTC. Protein product: CASSFTSDREQETQYF. Filled out from reference TRBV28 and TRBJ2-5, the complete variable domain reads DVKVTQSSRYLVKRTGEKVFLECVQDMDHENMFWYRQDPGLGLRLIYFSYDVKMKEKGDIPEGYSVSREKKERFSLILESASTNQTSMYLCASSFTSDREQETQYFGPGTRLLVL.

This sequence joins TRBV27 and TRBJ2-7; D is unresolved. The germline CDR1 and CDR2 sequences are MNHEY and SMNVEV (reference sequence). This CDR3 is built from 13 residues. The V gene lost 3 bases and the J gene lost 0 bases, with 6 bases spanning the gap. CDR3 amino acids: CASSFRSSYEQYF. The CDR3 nucleotides are TGTGCCAGCAGTTTTAGAAGCTCCTACGAGCAGTACTTC.

The rearrangement joins TRBV10-3 to TRBJ1-2; TRBD1 agrees at 7 bases. The CDR3 runs 16 residues. The germline V gene has CDR1 ENHRY and CDR2 SYGVKD. V dropped 2 bases and J dropped 6; count of bases not matched to a gene: 12. The CDR3 here is CAISERPGQPIHGYTF. The CDR3 DNA reads TGTGCCATCAGTGAGCGGCCGGGACAGCCCATTCATGGCTACACCTTC.

The rearrangement joins TRBV28 to TRBJ1-1; no clear D gene. The CDR3 extends over 15 amino acids. Germline CDR1 MDHEN, CDR2 SYDVKM. Trimming cost V 3 bases and J 2 bases, with 13 bases left between them. The CDR3 sequence: CASSLAGEINTEAFF. The CDR3 bases are TGTGCCAGCAGTTTGGCCGGGGAAATAAACACTGAAGCTTTCTTT.

The chain is built from TRBV14 and TRBJ2-1; no definite D call. The V end lost 4 bases, the J end lost 0 bases, and 10 bases lay between the germline ends. The germline gives CDR1 SGHDN, CDR2 FVKESK. This CDR3 is 15 amino acids long. In nucleotides, the CDR3 is TGTGCCAGCAGCCCTCGCGTGAGCTCCTACAATGAGCAGTTCTTC. This encodes CASSPRVSSYNEQFF. The variable domain in full, completed from reference TRBV14 and TRBJ2-1, reads EAGVTQFPSHSVIEKGQTVTLRCDPISGHDNLYWYRRVMGKEIKFLLHFVKESKQDESGMPNNRFLAERTGGTYSTLKVQPAELEDSGVYFCASSPRVSSYNEQFFGPGTRLTVL.

The chain links TRBV28 to TRBJ2-3; D might be TRBD1 (6 bases). This CDR3 comprises 15 residues. From germline, CDR1 is MDHEN and CDR2 SYDVKM. Trimming cost V 5 bases and J 4 bases, with 16 bases left between them. The CDR3 here is CASSTRDKLPDTQYF. The DNA for the CDR3 is TGTGCCAGCAGTACCCGGGACAAGTTGCCAGATACGCAGTATTTT.

The CDR3 is CASSTDRVSSYNSPLHF. The CDR3 region has the DNA TGTGCCAGCAGCACGGACAGGGTGAGCTCCTATAATTCACCCCTCCACTTT. The gene calls are TRBV9 and TRBJ1-6; TRBD1 aligns across 8 bases. The CDR3 sequence is 17 residues long. Germline lookup yields CDR1 SGDLS and CDR2 YYNGEE. With V trimmed by 4 bases and J by 0 bases, 6 bases remained unmatched.

The chain is built from TRBV7-9 and TRBJ1-5; maybe TRBD1 (5 bases). V was shortened by 3 bases and J by 7 bases, with 7 bases between the two germline ends. Germline V gives CDR1 SEHNR, CDR2 FQNEAQ (reference sequence). CDR3 length equals 12 residues. CDR3 in DNA: TGTGCCAGCAGCTTCGGGGGGCAGCCCCAGCATTTT. Translating gives CASSFGGQPQHF.

J is TRBJ1-1 and V is TRBV2; tentative D call: TRBD1 (6 bases). Germline CDR1 reads SNHLY; CDR2 reads FYNNEI. This CDR3 has 13 amino acids. V lost 8 bases and J 3 bases, leaving 13 bases between the germline ends. CDR3 residues: CASPLTGHTEAFF. CDR3 nucleotide sequence: TGTGCCAGCCCGCTGACAGGACACACTGAAGCTTTCTTT.

J is TRBJ2-3 and V is TRBV10-3; 14 bases line up with TRBD2. Germline loops: CDR1 ENHRY, CDR2 SYGVKD. V dropped 8 bases and J dropped 1; count of bases not matched to a gene: 2. This CDR3 has 15 residues. The CDR3 loop is CAIGGLAGGTDTQYF. In DNA, the CDR3 is TGTGCCATCGGGGGACTAGCGGGGGGCACAGATACGCAGTATTTT.

In regard to this clone: An end of the junction differs from the germline gene, which may be a read error. This rearrangement joins TRBV23-1 to TRBJ2-6; TRBD1 matches at 10 bases. TRBV23-1 is an ORF; its function is uncertain. This CDR3 has 19 residues. The CDR3: CASSQSRDRGISGASVLTF. CDR3 nucleotide sequence: TGCGCCAGCAGTCAGTCTCGGGACAGGGGTATCTCTGGGGCCAGCGTCCTGACTTTC.

The chain joins TRBV27 to TRBJ1-2, with a weak D call TRBD1 (6 bases). Looked up from germline, CDR1 is MNHEY and CDR2 is SMNVEV (reference sequence). The CDR3 contains 13 residues. V gave up 5 bases and J gave up 5 bases, with 12 bases separating them. CDR3: CASSGGGLYGYTF. The CDR3 nucleotides read TGTGCCAGCAGTGGGGGCGGGTTATATGGCTACACCTTC.

V gene TRBV5-1 combines with J gene TRBJ2-7; 15 bases are a match to TRBD2. After removal of 2 bases from V and 5 bases from J, the junction contained 5 bases not matched to a gene. Per germline, CDR1 SGHRS and CDR2 YFSETQ. The CDR3 extends over 16 amino acids. The CDR3 DNA is TGCGCCAGCAGCTTTGGGACTAGCGGGGGGAGCCACGAGCAGTACTTC. Translation gives CASSFGTSGGSHEQYF.

This chain joins TRBV15 and TRBJ2-2; 7 bases fit TRBD1. Trimming took 0 bases from V and 13 from J; bases not matched to a gene: 5. Germline V CDR1 and CDR2: LNHNV, YYDKDF (reference sequence). CDR3 length: 13 amino acids. The CDR3 region is CATSRDQGVGLFF. CDR3 nucleotide sequence: TGTGCCACCAGCAGAGATCAGGGGGTTGGGCTGTTTTTT.

V gene TRBV15 combines with J gene TRBJ1-3; D gene ambiguous. This CDR3 has 13 amino acids. Trimming pared 6 bases from V and 4 bases from J, leaving 10 bases between. The germline V gene has CDR1 LNHNV and CDR2 YYDKDF (reference sequence). The CDR3 spells CATRLNRGNTIYF. CDR3 sequence (DNA): TGTGCCACCAGACTAAATCGAGGAAACACCATATATTTT. The full variable domain, its missing parts supplied by reference TRBV15 and TRBJ1-3, is DAMVIQNPRYQVTQFGKPVTLSCSQTLNHNVMYWYQQKSSQAPKLLFHYYDKDFNNEADTPDNFQSRRPNTSFCFLDIRSPGLGDTAMYLCATRLNRGNTIYFGEGSWLTVV.

This clone came up once. The chain combines TRBV6-5 with TRBJ2-5, with D tentatively TRBD2 (5 bases). Trimming removed 0 bases at V and 7 bases at J, with 12 bases between. The CDR3 has 14 amino acids. The germline gives CDR1 MNHEY, CDR2 SVGAGI. This CDR3 reads CASSYSGSRGTQYF. CDR3 DNA sequence: TGTGCCAGCAGTTACTCGGGCTCTCGGGGGACCCAGTACTTC.